The following is a TCR beta chain sequence with its context. Its antigen target is currently unknown. The sample holds no much larger clone one base away, and base qualities are not on file. Germline trimming amounts to 7 bases on V and 5 bases on J, with 7 as the count of junction bases outside the gene matches. The CDR3 runs 14 amino acids, cysteine and phenylalanine included. Only the CDR3 portion is preserved as DNA: 42 bases, with reading frame beginning at the first base. As encoded in the germline V gene, CDR1 is SNHLY while CDR2 is FYNNEI. The source of the sample is a study of control samples from healthy donors and cancer patients (dated by TCRdb to 2018 to 2021). Libraries came from the immunoSEQ multiplex PCR assay. Not all clones reach the TCRdb copy of this immuneACCESS table, which keeps in-frame sequences only. Checked studies attribute under half of the gap to unresolved V genes and leave the rest unexplained. In all, the sample holds around 120,000 clones, and approximately 90% of those were seen once. The top ten clonotypes cover less than 3% of the sample.

Input material: blood. The sequence joins TRBV2 to TRBJ1-4, and 7 junction bases match TRBD1. The receptor comes from a woman in her 70s in good health. The CDR3 is CASTTDRRNEKLFF. The nucleotide sequence is given as TGTGCCAGCACTACGGACAGGCGGAATGAAAAACTGTTTTTT.